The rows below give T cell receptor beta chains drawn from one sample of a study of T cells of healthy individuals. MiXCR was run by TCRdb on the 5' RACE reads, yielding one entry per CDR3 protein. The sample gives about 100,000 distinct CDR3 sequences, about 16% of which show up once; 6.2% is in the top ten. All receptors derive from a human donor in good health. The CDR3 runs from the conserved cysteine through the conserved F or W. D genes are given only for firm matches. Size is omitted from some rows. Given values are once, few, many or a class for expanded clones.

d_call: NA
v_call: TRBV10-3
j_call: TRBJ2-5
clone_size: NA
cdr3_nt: TGTGCCATCAGTGACAAGGGTGGACAAGAGACCCAGTACTTC
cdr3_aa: CAISDKGGQETQYF

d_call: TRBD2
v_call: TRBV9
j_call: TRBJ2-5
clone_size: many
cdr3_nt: TGTGCCAGCAGCTCCACGACGACTAGCGGGGGAGAGACCCAGTACTTC
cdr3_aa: CASSSTTTSGGETQYF

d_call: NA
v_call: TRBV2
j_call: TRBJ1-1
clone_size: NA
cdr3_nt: TGTGCCAGCAGTGAGATGAGAGGGACTGAAGCTTTCTTT
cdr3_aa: CASSEMRGTEAFF

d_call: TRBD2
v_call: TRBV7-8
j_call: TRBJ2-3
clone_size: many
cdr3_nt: TGTGCCAGCAGTCAACCCCCGGGGAACCCGGGACTAGGCACAGATACGCAGTATTTT
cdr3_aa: CASSQPPGNPGLGTDTQYF

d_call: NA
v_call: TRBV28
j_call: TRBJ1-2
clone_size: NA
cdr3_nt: TGTGCCAGCAGTCCACTTACAGGGCGAGGCTACACCTTC
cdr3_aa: CASSPLTGRGYTF

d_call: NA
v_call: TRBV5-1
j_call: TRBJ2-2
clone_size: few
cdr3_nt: TGCGCCAGCAGCTTGCAGGGACGATGGACCGGGGAGCTGTTTTTT
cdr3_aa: CASSLQGRWTGELFF

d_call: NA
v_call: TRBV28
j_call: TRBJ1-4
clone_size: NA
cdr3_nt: TGTGCCAGCAGTGATATACAGGGAGCTAATGAAAAACTGTTTTTT
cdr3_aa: CASSDIQGANEKLFF

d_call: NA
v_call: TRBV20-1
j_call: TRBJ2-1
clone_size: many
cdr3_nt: TGCAGTGCTAGTGAGGGGAGAGGACTGAATGAGCAGTTCTTC
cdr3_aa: CSASEGRGLNEQFF

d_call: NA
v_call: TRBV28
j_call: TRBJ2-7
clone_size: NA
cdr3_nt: TGTGCCAGCAGTTTATCGGGCAGGAGGGCCGTCGAGCAGTACTTC
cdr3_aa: CASSLSGRRAVEQYF

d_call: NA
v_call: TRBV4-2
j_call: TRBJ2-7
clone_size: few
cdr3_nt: TGTGCCAGCAGCCTCGCCGGAGAGGCCTACGAGCAGTACTTC
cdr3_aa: CASSLAGEAYEQYF

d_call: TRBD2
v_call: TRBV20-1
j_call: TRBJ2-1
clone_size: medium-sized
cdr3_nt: TGCAGTGCTCGTCGAAGGACTAGCGGGAGGGCCTCTTACAATGAGCAGTTCTTC
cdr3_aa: CSARRRTSGRASYNEQFF

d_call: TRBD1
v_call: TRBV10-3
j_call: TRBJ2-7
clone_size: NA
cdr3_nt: TGTGCCATCAGTGACCCGGGTGAGGGGGCTTCCTACGAGCAGTACTTC
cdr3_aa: CAISDPGEGASYEQYF

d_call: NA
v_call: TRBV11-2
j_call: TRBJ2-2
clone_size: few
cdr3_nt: TGTGCCAGCAGCTTGCTCACTCGCGGGGAGCTGTTTTTT
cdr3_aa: CASSLLTRGELFF

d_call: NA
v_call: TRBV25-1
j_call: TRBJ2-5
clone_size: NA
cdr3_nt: TGTGCCAGCAGAAGGGCAGGCCTCGGGGAGACCCAGTACTTC
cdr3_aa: CASRRAGLGETQYF

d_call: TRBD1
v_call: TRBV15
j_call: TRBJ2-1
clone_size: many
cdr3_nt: TGTGCCACCAGTTTTACAGGGGGCTTGTCCTACAATGAGCAGTTCTTC
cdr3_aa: CATSFTGGLSYNEQFF